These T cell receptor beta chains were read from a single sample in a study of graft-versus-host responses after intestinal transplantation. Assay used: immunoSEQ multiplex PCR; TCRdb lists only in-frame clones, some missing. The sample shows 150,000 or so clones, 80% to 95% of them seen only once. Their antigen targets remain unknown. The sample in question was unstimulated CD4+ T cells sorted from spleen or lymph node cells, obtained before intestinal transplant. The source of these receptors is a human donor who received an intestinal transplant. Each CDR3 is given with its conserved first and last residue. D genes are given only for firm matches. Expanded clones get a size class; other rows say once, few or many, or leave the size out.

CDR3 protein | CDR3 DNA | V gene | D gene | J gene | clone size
CAWSLQGLNTEAFF | TGTGCCTGGAGTTTACAGGGCCTGAACACTGAAGCTTTCTTT | TRBV30 | NA | TRBJ1-1 | NA
CASSLRLAGVNEQFF | TGTGCTAGCAGCCTTCGACTAGCGGGAGTCAATGAGCAGTTCTTC | TRBV7-7 | TRBD2 | TRBJ2-1 | NA
CASSQVLDSMNTEAFF | TGTGCCAGCAGCCAAGTTTTGGACAGCATGAACACTGAAGCTTTCTTT | TRBV4-2 | NA | TRBJ1-1 | NA
CASSPGLAGQFF | TGTGCCAGCAGCCCCGGACTAGCGGGGCAGTTCTTC | TRBV7-2 | TRBD2 | TRBJ2-1 | NA
CASSESCAGGELFF | TGCGCCAGCAGTGAGTCGTGTGCGGGCGGGGAGCTGTTTTTT | TRBV10-1 | NA | TRBJ2-2 | NA
CASSVGPYGYTF | TGTGCCAGCAGTGTAGGGCCCTATGGCTACACCTTC | TRBV2 | NA | TRBJ1-2 | NA
CASSASREQGRGTEAFF | TGTGCCAGCAGCGCGAGCCGGGAACAGGGGCGGGGGACTGAAGCTTTCTTT | TRBV4-2 | TRBD1 | TRBJ1-1 | NA
CASSESQGYQETQYF | TGTGCCAGCAGTGAATCCCAGGGATACCAAGAGACCCAGTACTTC | TRBV6-1 | NA | TRBJ2-5 | NA
CASSPTTPSIYEQYF | TGTGCCAGCTCACCAACGACACCCTCCATCTACGAGCAGTACTTC | TRBV18 | NA | TRBJ2-7 | NA
CAWTPRTSGSTDTQYF | TGTGCCTGGACCCCTCGGACTAGCGGGAGCACAGATACGCAGTATTTT | TRBV30 | TRBD2 | TRBJ2-3 | NA
CASSAPDRGAGDTQYF | TGTGCCAGCAGCGCCCCGGACAGGGGGGCGGGAGATACGCAGTATTTT | TRBV11-1 | TRBD1 | TRBJ2-3 | NA
CASSTGPQSSYEQYF | TGTGCCAGCTCAACGGGACCACAGAGCTCCTACGAGCAGTACTTC | TRBV18 | NA | TRBJ2-7 | once
CASSVAGTIETQYF | TGTGCCAGCAGCGTAGCAGGGACTATAGAGACCCAGTACTTC | TRBV9 | TRBD2 | TRBJ2-5 | NA
CASSGTGASTEAFF | TGCGCCAGCAGCGGGACAGGGGCGAGCACTGAAGCTTTCTTT | TRBV5-1 | TRBD1 | TRBJ1-1 | NA
CSVEWQYNEQFF | TGCAGCGTTGAGTGGCAATACAATGAGCAGTTCTTC | TRBV29-1 | NA | TRBJ2-1 | NA
CASSLRVASVEETQYF | TGCGCCAGCAGCTTGAGGGTAGCTAGCGTAGAAGAGACCCAGTACTTC | TRBV5-1 | NA | TRBJ2-5 | NA
CASTLRRPTDTQYF | TGTGCCAGCACTCTGCGGAGGCCCACAGATACGCAGTATTTT | TRBV28 | NA | TRBJ2-3 | once
CASSLPGARYGYTF | TGTGCCAGCAGCTTGCCAGGGGCTAGGTATGGCTACACCTTC | TRBV5-6 | NA | TRBJ1-2 | NA
CASRDQAHQPQHF | TGTGCCAGCAGAGATCAGGCGCATCAGCCCCAGCATTTT | TRBV6-1 | NA | TRBJ1-5 | NA
CTSSQGGQGPSLGDEQYF | TGCACCAGCAGCCAGGGGGGACAGGGCCCCAGCCTAGGGGACGAGCAGTACTTC | TRBV1 | NA | TRBJ2-7 | NA
CASARGGNTEAFF | TGTGCCAGCGCTCGGGGGGGAAACACTGAAGCTTTCTTT | TRBV7-3 | NA | TRBJ1-1 | few
CASSPLTELAKNIQYF | TGTGCCAGCAGTCCCCTTACGGAGCTAGCCAAAAACATTCAGTACTTC | TRBV28 | NA | TRBJ2-4 | NA
CASSLGQGAHSPLHF | TGTGCCAGCAGTCTCGGACAGGGTGCGCATTCACCCCTCCACTTT | TRBV6-5 | TRBD1 | TRBJ1-6 | once
CASSADRGIKTQYF | TGTGCCAGCAGTGCCGACAGGGGCATCAAGACCCAGTACTTC | TRBV6-1 | TRBD1 | TRBJ2-5 | few
CAWRTEGEKLFF | TGTGCCTGGAGAACGGAAGGAGAAAAACTGTTTTTT | TRBV30 | NA | TRBJ1-4 | NA
CASSDGGTGELFF | TGTGCCAGCAGTGATGGCGGAACCGGGGAGCTGTTTTTT | TRBV2 | NA | TRBJ2-2 | few
CASSASSYEQYF | TGCGCCAGCAGCGCATCTTCCTACGAGCAGTACTTC | TRBV5-1 | NA | TRBJ2-7 | NA
CASNIDREWGETQYF | TGTGCCAGCAATATAGACAGGGAATGGGGAGAGACCCAGTACTTC | TRBV6-5 | TRBD1 | TRBJ2-5 | NA
CASSYSMGTQEQYF | TGTGCCAGCAGTTACTCGATGGGGACCCAGGAGCAGTACTTC | TRBV6-5 | NA | TRBJ2-7 | NA
CALEAGSYEQYF | TGTGCCTTGGAGGCGGGTTCCTACGAGCAGTACTTC | TRBV30 | NA | TRBJ2-7 | NA
CASSHDPGTGKPQYF | TGCGCCAGCAGCCACGACCCCGGGACAGGCAAGCCCCAGTACTTC | TRBV4-1 | TRBD1 | TRBJ2-5 | NA
CSAVLTGGLNQPQHF | TGCAGCGCCGTCCTCACAGGGGGCCTTAATCAGCCCCAGCATTTT | TRBV29-1 | TRBD1 | TRBJ1-5 | NA
CASSIRTGATYGYTF | TGTGCCAGTAGTATTCGGACCGGAGCCACGTATGGCTACACCTTC | TRBV19 | NA | TRBJ1-2 | NA